Each of the 5 T cell receptor beta chains below was sequenced from the same sample in a study of blood T cells in healthy people across ages. The use of a sample-barcoded 5' primer and a J-beta primer mix characterized a second PCR of roughly 6 to 11 cycles. MiXCR, applied by TCRdb to the 5' RACE reads, yields one record per CDR3 protein. The sample has a few hundred thousand distinct CDR3 sequences; roughly a quarter are singletons. Sequencing input: blood. The receptors come from a woman in her 70s in good health.

V gene TRBV10-3 combines with J gene TRBJ2-2; D gene unclear. Germline V lookup: CDR1 ENHRY, CDR2 SYGVKD. The CDR3 length is 14 residues. V was shortened by 2 bases and J by 1 base, with 5 bases between the two germline ends. CDR3 DNA: TGTGCCATCAGTGAGCCCAAGAACACCGGGGAGCTGTTTTTT. It codes for CAISEPKNTGELFF.

This sequence joins TRBV25-1 and TRBJ2-5; D remains ambiguous. Germline V lookup: CDR1 MGHDK, CDR2 SYGVNS. The CDR3 runs to 15 residues. V was trimmed by 3 bases and J by 0 bases, leaving 11 bases between them. Here the CDR3 reads CASSDGRLNQETQYF. DNA of the CDR3: TGTGCCAGCAGTGACGGCCGACTTAACCAAGAGACCCAGTACTTC.

The J gene is TRBJ1-5, the V gene TRBV5-1; unclear D gene. Per the germline V gene, CDR1 is SGHRS and CDR2 is YFSETQ. The CDR3 sequence is 15 residues long. Trimming shortened V by 0 bases and J by 10 bases, and 17 bases separated the two germline ends. The CDR3: CASSLDGRSFSPQHF. In nucleotides, the CDR3 is TGCGCCAGCAGCTTGGACGGCCGGTCTTTTAGTCCCCAGCATTTT.

This clonotype occurred a few times. Germline and junction disagree at one end, which may indicate a read error. V usage is TRBV20-1 and J usage is TRBJ2-5, with D possibly matching TRBD2 (5 bases). Germline lookup yields CDR1 DFQATT and CDR2 SNEGSKA (reference sequence). This CDR3 is built from 14 residues. The CDR3 loop reads CSPRVKGVQETQYF. The CDR3 DNA is TGCAGTCCTAGGGTCAAGGGAGTCCAAGAGACCCAGTACTTC.

This clonotype was detected a few times. The genes are TRBV6-5 and TRBJ1-6; D not certain. V lost 2 bases and J lost 13, with 9 bases in between. The CDR3 length is 12 residues. Per the germline V gene, CDR1 is MNHEY and CDR2 is SVGAGI. The CDR3 is CASSYAEGPLHF. The CDR3 coding sequence is TGTGCCAGCAGTTACGCCGAAGGGCCCCTCCACTTT.